The next 20 T cell receptor beta chains were all read from a single sample in a study of T cells in Graves' hyperthyroidism and ophthalmopathy. Authors of the study amplified TCR beta CDR3 regions from RNA transcripts. HTBI primers were employed in a first-round RT-PCR of the TCR CDR3. TCRdb fed the multiplex PCR reads into MiXCR, producing one record per CDR3 protein. The data hold over 250,000 distinct CDR3 sequences, with approximately 13% observed a single time. Material: blood. The receptors stem from a woman in her thirties or forties with Graves' ophthalmopathy.

This clonotype was picked up many times. V usage is TRBV11-2 and J usage is TRBJ2-7; maybe TRBD1 (6 bases). Germline CDR1 reads SGHAT; CDR2 reads FQNNGV. This CDR3 has 14 residues. Trimming took off 4 bases at V and 7 bases at J, with 17 bases between the two ends. The CDR3 sequence: CASSSDSHAGEQYF. DNA for the CDR3: TGTGCCAGCAGCTCGGACAGTCACGCTGGTGAGCAGTACTTC. Based on the CDR3 plus reference TRBV11-2 and TRBJ2-7, the full variable domain is EAGVAQSPRYKIIEKRQSVAFWCNPISGHATLYWYQQILGQGPKLLIQFQNNGVVDDSQLPKDRFSAERLKGVDSTLKIQPAKLEDSAVYLCASSSDSHAGEQYFGPGTRLTVT.

This clonotype has ten or more counts. V gene TRBV11-2 combines with J gene TRBJ1-5; D gene ambiguous. CDR1 is SGHAT and CDR2 is FQNNGV in the germline V gene. The CDR3 sequence is 15 residues long. V was trimmed by 1 base and J by 5 bases, leaving 12 bases between them. This CDR3 is CASSLGGWRDQPQHF. As DNA, the CDR3 is TGTGCCAGCAGCTTAGGCGGATGGAGAGATCAGCCCCAGCATTTT.

This clonotype showed up many times. This chain connects TRBV7-9 to TRBJ2-2; D gene uncertain. Between the trimmed V and J ends, which lost 0 bases and 1 base, there was a span of 9 bases. The CDR3 is 16 amino acids. Germline V lookup: CDR1 SEHNR, CDR2 FQNEAQ (reference sequence). The CDR3: CASSLATPRNTGELFF. The CDR3 DNA follows: TGTGCCAGCAGCTTAGCAACCCCCAGGAACACCGGGGAGCTGTTTTTT.

The chain is built from TRBV5-1 and TRBJ2-5; 12 bases are a match to TRBD2. This CDR3 region has 18 residues. Germline values: CDR1 SGHRS, CDR2 YFSETQ. The V gene end was trimmed by 0 bases and the J gene end by 5 bases; junction bases not matched to a gene: 11. The CDR3 DNA sequence: TGCGCCAGCAGCTTGGCTCCGGCTAGCGGGGGGGCCGGGGAGACCCAGTACTTC. It is translated as CASSLAPASGGAGETQYF.

This clonotype was seen ten or more times. This chain uses TRBV5-1 with TRBJ2-7; possibly TRBD1 for D (5 bases). The CDR3 is made up of 16 amino acids. Trimming took off 0 bases at V and 3 bases at J, with 16 bases between the two ends. Per the germline V gene, CDR1 is SGHRS and CDR2 is YFSETQ. In DNA, the CDR3 is TGCGCCAGCAGCTTGGGTTTCGGGCAGGGAAGCTACGAGCAGTACTTC. This sequence encodes CASSLGFGQGSYEQYF.

The rearrangement uses TRBV12-3 or TRBV12-4 and TRBJ2-7; perhaps D is TRBD1 or TRBD2 (6 bases each). The CDR3 runs to 14 residues. The V gene lost 2 bases and the J gene lost 6 bases, with 14 bases spanning the gap. The CDR3 coding sequence is TGTGCCAGCAGTTTATGGGGGGCTCAGGGCGAGCAGTACTTC. Residues: CASSLWGAQGEQYF.

The sample holds a few counts of this clonotype. The chain carries TRBV27 and TRBJ1-2; D perhaps matches TRBD1 (5 bases). The CDR3 covers 14 residues. CDR1 and CDR2 from the germline V gene are MNHEY and SMNVEV (reference sequence). The V end lost 5 bases, the J end lost 7 bases, and 17 bases lay between the germline ends. CDR3 sequence (DNA): TGTGCCAGCAGTGCCTGGGGGTCCGGGCTTGGCTACACCTTC. Translated: CASSAWGSGLGYTF.

This clonotype occurred many times. This chain links TRBV2 with TRBJ2-1, with D unresolved. This CDR3 contains 12 residues. The ends were cut back, 4 bases at V and 9 bases at J, with 10 bases in the middle. The germline V gene has CDR1 SNHLY and CDR2 FYNNEI. CDR3 DNA: TGTGCCAGCAGTGTAGGGATTGGTGAGCAGTTCTTC. Its protein product is CASSVGIGEQFF.

This clonotype has a count of ten or more. This chain's CDR3 is CASSSTRITRRRETQYF. The CDR3, as DNA: TGTGCCAGCAGTTCAACCCGGATAACCCGGAGGCGAGAGACCCAGTACTTC. The rearrangement uses TRBV7-8 and TRBJ2-5; D may be TRBD2 (5 bases). Germline CDR1 reads SGHVS; CDR2 reads FQNEAQ. The CDR3 extends over 17 amino acids. Deletions cut 6 bases from V and 4 bases from J, with 24 bases between.

This clonotype was picked up many times. The genes are TRBV6-5 and TRBJ1-1; D call uncertain. The CDR3 spans 14 residues. Germline CDR1 and CDR2: MNHEY and SVGAGI. V shed 0 bases and J shed 1 base, with 6 bases lying between them. The CDR3 DNA reads as TGTGCCAGCAGTTACTCCCTGAGGAACACTGAAGCTTTCTTT. Amino acid sequence: CASSYSLRNTEAFF.

The J gene is TRBJ2-5, the V gene TRBV20-1; D possibly corresponds to TRBD1 (6 bases). This CDR3 spans 15 amino acids. Between the trimmed V and J ends, which lost 0 bases and 4 bases, there was a span of 15 bases. CDR1 and CDR2 from the germline V gene are DFQATT and SNEGSKA (reference sequence). The CDR3: CSARDWQGLGETQYF. The CDR3 bases are TGCAGTGCTAGAGATTGGCAGGGGCTCGGAGAGACCCAGTACTTC.

Comment on this clonotype: A much larger clone differs by one base, so this may be a read error. The genes are TRBV20-1 and TRBJ2-3; unclear D gene. The end of the DNA fits TRBJ1-5 better, so the J call may be wrong. Germline CDR1 and CDR2: DFQATT and SNEGSKA (reference sequence). The CDR3 extends over 15 amino acids. CDR3: CSARTPTPHTDTQHF. CDR3 coding DNA: TGCAGTGCTAGAACGCCAACCCCCCACACAGATACGCAGCATTTT.

V is TRBV20-1 and J is TRBJ2-5, with D possibly TRBD2 on 7 matching bases. CDR3 length: 12 amino acids. The germline V gene encodes CDR1 DFQATT and CDR2 SNEGSKA (reference sequence). V lost 7 bases, J lost 2 bases, and 11 bases lay in between. In DNA, the CDR3 is TGCAGTGGGGGGGGCAGACAAGAGACCCAGTACTTC. Protein product: CSGGGRQETQYF.

This clonotype was seen many times. The gene calls are TRBV5-1 and TRBJ2-3; the match to TRBD2 covers 13 bases. Germline V lookup: CDR1 SGHRS, CDR2 YFSETQ. This CDR3 has 19 residues. The J segment lost 1 base and the V segment lost 5 bases, leaving 13 bases of the junction unmatched. The CDR3 loop is CASSPATSGGVYGTDTQYF. CDR3 sequence (DNA): TGCGCCAGCAGTCCCGCAACTAGCGGGGGGGTGTATGGCACAGATACGCAGTATTTT.

The sample holds many counts of this clonotype. V gene TRBV27 combines with J gene TRBJ2-1, with 7 bases fitting TRBD1. V lost 5 bases, J lost 9 bases, and 10 bases stayed unmatched. Looked up from germline, CDR1 is MNHEY and CDR2 is SMNVEV (reference sequence). This CDR3 is built from 14 residues. The CDR3 is CASSTIRQGGEQFF. The CDR3 coding sequence is TGTGCCAGCAGTACAATTCGACAGGGTGGTGAGCAGTTCTTC.

The rearrangement links TRBV6-1 to TRBJ1-5; possibly TRBD1 for D (5 bases). Trimming removed 2 bases at V and 0 bases at J, with 8 bases between. Germline CDR1 and CDR2: MNHNS and SASEGT. The CDR3 totals 15 residues. The DNA of the CDR3 is TGTGCCAGCAGTGAATGGCAGGGTAGCAATCAGCCCCAGCATTTT. This sequence encodes CASSEWQGSNQPQHF.

This rearrangement joins TRBV3-1 to TRBJ2-5; the match to TRBD2 covers 8 bases. The V gene's germline CDR1 is LGHDT and CDR2 YNNKEL (reference sequence). This CDR3 region has 17 residues. After removal of 4 bases from V and 0 bases from J, the junction contained 10 bases not matched to a gene. The CDR3 spells CASSPEGAGVNQETQYF. The CDR3 nucleotides are TGTGCCAGCAGCCCGGAAGGAGCGGGGGTGAACCAAGAGACCCAGTACTTC.

This clonotype turned up a few times. The chain carries TRBV2 and TRBJ2-7; 16 bases are a match to TRBD2. The germline gives CDR1 SNHLY, CDR2 FYNNEI. V shed 10 bases, J shed 7 bases, and the junction held 13 bases outside the gene matches. The CDR3 has 16 residues. CDR3 coding DNA: TGTGCCATTTCCGGGACTAGCGGGAGGGCTATGGAGGAGCAGTACTTC. It yields the protein CAISGTSGRAMEEQYF.

The gene calls are TRBV5-1 and TRBJ2-3, with 7 bases matching TRBD2. This CDR3 has 16 amino acids. CDR1 SGHRS and CDR2 YFSETQ come from the germline V gene. V lost 3 bases and J lost 2; bases outside the gene matches: 9. Written as DNA, the CDR3 is TGCGCCAGCAGCTCGGAACCAGCGGGGCACACAGATACGCAGTATTTT. Translation: CASSSEPAGHTDTQYF.

This clonotype was recorded at least ten times. This rearrangement joins TRBV11-3 to TRBJ1-1; D is uncertain. Germline V gene data show CDR1 as SGHNT and CDR2 as YENEEA. The CDR3 is 12 amino acids. V dropped 5 bases and J dropped 11 bases, with 15 bases sitting between them. CDR3 bases: TGTGCCAGCAGCCCAGGTGGAGGTGGGGCTTTCTTT. This translates into CASSPGGGGAFF.